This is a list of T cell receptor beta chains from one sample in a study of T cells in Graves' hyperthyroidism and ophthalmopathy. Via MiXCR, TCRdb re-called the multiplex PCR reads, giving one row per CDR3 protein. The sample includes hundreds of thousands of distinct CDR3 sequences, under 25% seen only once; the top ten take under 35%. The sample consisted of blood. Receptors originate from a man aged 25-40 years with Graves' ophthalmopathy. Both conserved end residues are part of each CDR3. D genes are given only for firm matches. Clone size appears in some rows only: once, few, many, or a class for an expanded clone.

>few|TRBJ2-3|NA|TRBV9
TGTGCCAGCAGCGATCCGGACGGGCTGTTAGATACGCAGTATTTT
CASSDPDGLLDTQYF
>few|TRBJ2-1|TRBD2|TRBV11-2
TGTGCCAGCAGCTTAGGATCAAGCGGGAGGTCTAAGCAGTTCTTC
CASSLGSSGRSKQFF
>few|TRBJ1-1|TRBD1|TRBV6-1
TGTGCCAGCAGTTGGTCTCGCAGGGGGGAGCAAGGAAACACTGAAGCTTTCTTT
CASSWSRRGEQGNTEAFF
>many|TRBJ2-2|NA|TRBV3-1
TGTGCCAGCAGCCCCTATAATCTGAACACCGGGGAGCTGTTTTTT
CASSPYNLNTGELFF
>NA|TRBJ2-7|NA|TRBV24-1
TGTGCCACCAGTGAGGCAGGTCTTAACTCCTACGAGCAGTACTTC
CATSEAGLNSYEQYF
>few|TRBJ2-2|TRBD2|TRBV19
TGTGCCAGTAGTATGTCCCGGGAGGGCTGGGACACCGGGGAGCTGTTTTTT
CASSMSREGWDTGELFF
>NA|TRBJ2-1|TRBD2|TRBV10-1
TGCGCCAGCAAAGGGCTAGCGGGATACAATGAGCAGTTCTTC
CASKGLAGYNEQFF
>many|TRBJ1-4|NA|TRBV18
TGTGCCAGCTCACCTAACTATAATGAAAAACTGTTTTTT
CASSPNYNEKLFF
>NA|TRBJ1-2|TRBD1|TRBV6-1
TGTGCCAGCAGTGAAGGTCTGGTCACAGGGGGCTATGGCTACACCTTC
CASSEGLVTGGYGYTF
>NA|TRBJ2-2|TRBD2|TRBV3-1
TGTGCCAGCAGCCGGGCCAGCGGGAGTGGCGGGGAGCTGTTTTTT
CASSRASGSGGELFF
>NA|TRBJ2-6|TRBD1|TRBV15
TGTGCCACCAGCAGAGATAGCCCCGACAGGGGGATATCTGGGGCCAACGTCCTGACTTTC
CATSRDSPDRGISGANVLTF
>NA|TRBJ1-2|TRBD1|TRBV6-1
TGTGCCAGCATAGGGGGGACAGGGGGCGGAGGGAAAGCTAACTATGGCTACACCTTC
CASIGGTGGGGKANYGYTF
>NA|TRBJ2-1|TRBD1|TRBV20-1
TGCAGTGCTACCGATGGCGACAGGGGCGCCTACAATGAGCAGTTCTTC
CSATDGDRGAYNEQFF
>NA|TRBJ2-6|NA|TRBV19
TGTGCCAGTAGTATAGGAGGCTCTGGGGCCAACGTCCTGACTTTC
CASSIGGSGANVLTF
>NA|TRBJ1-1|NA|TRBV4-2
TGTGCCAGCATCTCGGACTCAGGAGCTTTCTTT
CASISDSGAFF
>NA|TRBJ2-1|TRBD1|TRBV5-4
TGTGCCAGCAGCTCCGGGGACAGAAGTATTCAGTTCTTC
CASSSGDRSIQFF
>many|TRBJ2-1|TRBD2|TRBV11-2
TGTGCCAGCAGTTTCCTAACTAGCGGGAGTGGTAATGAGCAGTTCTTC
CASSFLTSGSGNEQFF
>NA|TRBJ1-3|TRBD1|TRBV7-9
TGTGCCAGCAGCGCGCCGGGACAGGGGAGTGGAAACACCATATATTTT
CASSAPGQGSGNTIYF
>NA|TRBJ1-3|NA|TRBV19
TGTGCCAGTAGCCCATCAGCGAACACCATATATTTT
CASSPSANTIYF
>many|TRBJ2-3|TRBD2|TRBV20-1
TGCAGTGCTAGACGAGCGGGAGTCACAGATACGCAGTATTTT
CSARRAGVTDTQYF
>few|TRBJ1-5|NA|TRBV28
TGTGCCAGCAGTTCCATGGGACACCCTAATCAGCCCCAGCATTTT
CASSSMGHPNQPQHF
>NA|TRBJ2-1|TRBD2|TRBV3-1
TGTGCCAGCAGTCGACTAGCTATTGAGCAGTTCTTC
CASSRLAIEQFF
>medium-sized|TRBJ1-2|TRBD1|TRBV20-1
TGCAGTGCTAGAATACAGGGGGCTGACTATGGCTACACCTTC
CSARIQGADYGYTF
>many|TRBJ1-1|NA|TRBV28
TGTGCCAGCAGTTTATGGCGGGGATCTGAAGCTTTCTTT
CASSLWRGSEAFF
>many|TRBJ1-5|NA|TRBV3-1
TGTGCCAGCAGCCAAGGACGTCGCAATCAGCCCCAGCATTTT
CASSQGRRNQPQHF
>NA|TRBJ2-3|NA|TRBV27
TGTGCTAGCAGTTTATCGAAATTTCGGGCGAGAGATACGCAGTATTTT
CASSLSKFRARDTQYF
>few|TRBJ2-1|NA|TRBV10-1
TGCGCCAGCAGTGAGTCGGGCTACAATGAGCAGTTCTTC
CASSESGYNEQFF
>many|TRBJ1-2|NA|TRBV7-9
TGTGCCAGCAGCTTAGGGCAGGGGAGAAACTATGGCTACACCTTC
CASSLGQGRNYGYTF
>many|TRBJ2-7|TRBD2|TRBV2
TGTGCCAGCAGTCCCCAGGTGACTAGCGGGCTAGTAGAGCAGTACTTC
CASSPQVTSGLVEQYF
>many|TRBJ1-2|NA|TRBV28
TGTGCCAGCAGTTTTTCAGGGAGCTATGGCTACACCTTC
CASSFSGSYGYTF
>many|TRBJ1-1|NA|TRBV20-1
TGCAGTGCTATCGATGGCATTGAAGCTTTCTTT
CSAIDGIEAFF
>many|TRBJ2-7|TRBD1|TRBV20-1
TGCAGTGCGACCGGGACATCAGGGGGATACGAGCAGTACTTC
CSATGTSGGYEQYF
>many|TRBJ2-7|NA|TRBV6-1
TGTGCCAGCAGTACCTCGCGGGGAAGGGACGAGCAGTACTTC
CASSTSRGRDEQYF
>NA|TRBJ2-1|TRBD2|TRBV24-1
TGTGCCACCAGAGCTGTAGCGGGAGGGAAAAATGAGCAGTTCTTC
CATRAVAGGKNEQFF
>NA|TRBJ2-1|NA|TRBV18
TGTGCCAGCTCATCATCCGGGGGACTCCACTCCAATGAGCAGTTCTTC
CASSSSGGLHSNEQFF
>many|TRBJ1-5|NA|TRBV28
TGTGCCACCTGGGGGGGGGGGAGCGGCAATCAGCCCCAGCATTTT
CATWGGGSGNQPQHF
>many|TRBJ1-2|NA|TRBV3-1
TGTGCCAGCAGCCAAGGGCAGGGGATCGATGGCTACACCTTC
CASSQGQGIDGYTF